Sequencing of this T cell receptor (beta chain) was carried out in a study of T-cell memory formation after mild COVID-19. Using its own MiXCR run on the 5' RACE reads, TCRdb lists one record per CDR3 protein. The sample records about 130,000 distinct CDR3 sequences, over 15% being singletons. This clonotype turned up a few times. Trimming cost V 3 bases and J 8 bases, with 19 bases left between them. CDR3 size: 14 residues. CDR1 is DFQATT and CDR2 is SNEGSKA in the germline V gene (reference sequence). The chain combines TRBV20-1 with TRBJ1-2; D may be TRBD1 (5 bases). Input material: PBMCs or a T cell subset sorted from them (not recorded which). The clonotype was recovered from a man between 18 and 29 years old who had mild COVID-19 (a few samples of this study predate the infection). Cell type and time point are not known. The CDR3 here is CSASGDSVSWGYTF. CDR3 coding DNA: TGCAGTGCTAGCGGTGACAGCGTCTCCTGGGGCTACACCTTC.